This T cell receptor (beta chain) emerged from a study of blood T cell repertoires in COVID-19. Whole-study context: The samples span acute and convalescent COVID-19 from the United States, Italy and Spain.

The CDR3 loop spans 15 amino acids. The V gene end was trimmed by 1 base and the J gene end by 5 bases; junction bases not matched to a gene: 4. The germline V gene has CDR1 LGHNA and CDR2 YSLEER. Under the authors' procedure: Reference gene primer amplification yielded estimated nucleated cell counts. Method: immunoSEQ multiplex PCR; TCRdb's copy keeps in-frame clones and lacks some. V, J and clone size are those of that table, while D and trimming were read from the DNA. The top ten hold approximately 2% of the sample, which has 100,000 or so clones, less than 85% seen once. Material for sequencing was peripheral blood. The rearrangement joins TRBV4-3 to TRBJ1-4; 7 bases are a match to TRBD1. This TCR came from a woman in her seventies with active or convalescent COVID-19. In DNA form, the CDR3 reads TGCGCCAGCAGCCAAGGACAGGGACCAAATGAAAAACTGTTTTTT. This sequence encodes CASSQGQGPNEKLFF.